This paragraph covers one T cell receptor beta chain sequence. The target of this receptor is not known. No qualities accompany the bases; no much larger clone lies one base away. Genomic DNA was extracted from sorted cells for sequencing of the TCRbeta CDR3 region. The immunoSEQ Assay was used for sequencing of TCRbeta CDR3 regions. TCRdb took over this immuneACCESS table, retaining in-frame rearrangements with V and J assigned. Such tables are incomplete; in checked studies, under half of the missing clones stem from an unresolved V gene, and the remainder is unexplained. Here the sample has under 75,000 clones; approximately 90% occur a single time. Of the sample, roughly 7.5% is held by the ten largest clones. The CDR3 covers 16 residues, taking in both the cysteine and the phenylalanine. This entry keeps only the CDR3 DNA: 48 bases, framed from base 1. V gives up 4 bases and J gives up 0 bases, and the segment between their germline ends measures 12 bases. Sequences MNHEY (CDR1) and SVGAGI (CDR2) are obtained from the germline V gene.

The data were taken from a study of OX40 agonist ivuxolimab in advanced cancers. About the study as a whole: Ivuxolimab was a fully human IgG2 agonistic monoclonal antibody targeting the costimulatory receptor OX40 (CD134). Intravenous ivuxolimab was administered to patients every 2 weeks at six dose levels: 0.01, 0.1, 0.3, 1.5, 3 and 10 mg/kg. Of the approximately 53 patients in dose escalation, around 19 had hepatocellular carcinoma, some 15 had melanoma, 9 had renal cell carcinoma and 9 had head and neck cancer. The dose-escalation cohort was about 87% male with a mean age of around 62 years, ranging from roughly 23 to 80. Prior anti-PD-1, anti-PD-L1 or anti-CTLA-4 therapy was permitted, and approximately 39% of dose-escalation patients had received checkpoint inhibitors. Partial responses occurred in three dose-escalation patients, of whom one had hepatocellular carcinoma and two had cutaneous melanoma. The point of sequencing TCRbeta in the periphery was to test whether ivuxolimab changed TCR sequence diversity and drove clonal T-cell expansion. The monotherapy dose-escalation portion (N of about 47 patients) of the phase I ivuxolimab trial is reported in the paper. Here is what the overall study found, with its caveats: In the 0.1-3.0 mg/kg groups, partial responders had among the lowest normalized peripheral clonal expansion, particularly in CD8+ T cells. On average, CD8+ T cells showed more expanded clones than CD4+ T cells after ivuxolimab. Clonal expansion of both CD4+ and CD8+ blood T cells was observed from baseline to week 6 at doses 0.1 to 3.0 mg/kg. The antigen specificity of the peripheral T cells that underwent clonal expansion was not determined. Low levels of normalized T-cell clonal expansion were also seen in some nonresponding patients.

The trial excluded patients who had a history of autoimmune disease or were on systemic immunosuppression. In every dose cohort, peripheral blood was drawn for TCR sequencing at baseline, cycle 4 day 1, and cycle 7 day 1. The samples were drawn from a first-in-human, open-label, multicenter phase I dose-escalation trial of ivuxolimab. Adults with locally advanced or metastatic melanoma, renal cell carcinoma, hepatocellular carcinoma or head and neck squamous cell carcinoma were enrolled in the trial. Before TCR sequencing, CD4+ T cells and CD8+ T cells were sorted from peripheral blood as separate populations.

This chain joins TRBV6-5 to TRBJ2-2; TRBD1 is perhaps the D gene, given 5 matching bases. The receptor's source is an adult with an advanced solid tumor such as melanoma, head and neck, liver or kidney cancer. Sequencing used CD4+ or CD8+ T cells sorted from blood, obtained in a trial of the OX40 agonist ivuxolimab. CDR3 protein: CASSSNGHPNTGELFF. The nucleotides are TGTGCCAGCAGTTCCAACGGACACCCGAACACCGGGGAGCTGTTTTTT.